This TCR beta chain is from a study of tumor and adjacent non-tumor tissue in lung cancer. Study conclusions and caveats: Tumor repertoires had a smaller top 100 clone share than normal lung. Shorter survival was associated with higher TCR diversity in tumors.

V gave up 6 bases and J gave up 14 bases, with 22 bases separating them. CDR1 is MNHEY and CDR2 is SVGEGT in the germline V gene. CDR3 length: 13 residues. Concerning this clonotype itself: The antigen is not known.

This sample's RNA came from whole unsorted tissue. A modified ARM-PCR protocol with three rounds of nested PCR amplified TCRbeta. TCRdb re-analysed the multiplex PCR reads in MiXCR, keeping a single row per CDR3 protein. The sample lists just over 200,000 distinct CDR3 sequences, over 55% seen once, with around 27% in the top ten. The sequence came from a man aged 55 to 69 with non-small cell lung cancer. Sequenced input: lung tumor tissue. The V call is TRBV6-2 or TRBV6-3, the J call TRBJ2-5; no definite D call. The CDR3 region has the DNA TGTGCCAGCAGCAGACCCGTAGAAGAGACGCACTACTTC. It specifies CASSRPVEETHYF.